This T cell receptor (beta chain) was captured in a study of cytomegalovirus exposure and HLA in healthy donors. Study-level results: Testing in vitro showed a few CMV-associated chains specific for CMV antigens. Earlier results showed most TCR beta V segments being productive about 87% or about 30% of the time. Reportedly, TCR beta sequences accurately predicted HLA-A and HLA-B alleles in most subjects. Donors were assumed by presence/absence analyses to have roughly uniform sequencing depth.

The primer mix had 60 Vbeta and 13 Jbeta primers. Generated by immunoSEQ multiplex PCR, the TCRdb table keeps only in-frame clones and is missing some. The sample includes hundreds of thousands of clones, about 74% of them seen just once. As to this clone: Its cognate antigen is unknown.

CDR1 and CDR2 from the germline V gene are SGDLS and YYNGEE. The CDR3 consists of 16 residues. V was pared by 4 bases and J by 4 bases, with 20 bases between. V usage is TRBV9 and J usage is TRBJ1-2, with a weak D call TRBD1 (5 bases). What was sequenced was PBMCs. This TCR was sampled from a middle-aged man in good health and CMV-seronegative. CDR3 region: CASSPGGTPGSYGYTF. The DNA of the CDR3 is TGTGCCAGCAGCCCCGGGGGAACTCCGGGATCCTATGGCTACACCTTC. The full variable domain, rest sourced from reference TRBV9 and TRBJ1-2, is DSGVTQTPKHLITATGQRVTLRCSPRSGDLSVYWYQQSLDQGLQFLIQYYNGEERAKGNILERFSAQQFPDLHSELNLSSLELGDSALYFCASSPGGTPGSYGYTFGSGTRLTVV.